Listed below are T cell receptor beta chains from one sample, sequenced in a study of CD8 T cells in ankylosing spondylitis. A single record per CDR3 protein comes from TCRdb applying MiXCR to the 5' RACE reads. The sample yields 700,000 to 850,000 distinct CDR3 sequences, 12% seen once. Sequencing used blood, either unsorted or a sorted T cell fraction (not recorded which). All receptors come from a male donor with ankylosing spondylitis. The CDR3 runs from the conserved cysteine through the conserved F or W. Fields, in order: J gene, D gene, clone size, V gene, CDR3 DNA, CDR3 protein. D genes are given only for firm matches. Clone size, where shown, is once, few, many, or a class for clones that have expanded.

J: TRBJ2-3; D: TRBD1; size: few; V: TRBV4-2; DNA: TGTGCCAGCAGCCAAGATATGGGACAGGGAGATACGCAGTATTTT; CDR3: CASSQDMGQGDTQYF
J: TRBJ2-1; D: .; size: few; V: TRBV12-3/TRBV12-4; DNA: TGTGCCAGCGAAAGACAAGGGGGGTACAATGAGCAGTTCTTC; CDR3: CASERQGGYNEQFF
J: TRBJ1-1; D: .; size: .; V: TRBV15; DNA: TGTGCCACCAGCGCGGGAGGAGGCGGAACTGAAGCTTTCTTT; CDR3: CATSAGGGGTEAFF
J: TRBJ2-3; D: .; size: .; V: TRBV4-1; DNA: TGCGCCAGCAGCCAAGAGCAGGTCGGGGGAGATACGCAGTATTTT; CDR3: CASSQEQVGGDTQYF
J: TRBJ2-2; D: .; size: few; V: TRBV7-9; DNA: TGTGCCAGCAGCTTCGCGGGGACCACCGGGGAGCTGTTTTTT; CDR3: CASSFAGTTGELFF
J: TRBJ2-5; D: TRBD1; size: .; V: TRBV7-9; DNA: TGTGCCAGCAGCTCCCTACAGGGGCGAGAGACCCAGTACTTC; CDR3: CASSSLQGRETQYF
J: TRBJ1-2; D: .; size: .; V: TRBV29-1; DNA: TGCAGCGTTGAAGGAGGGGACCTTAACTATGGCTACACCTTC; CDR3: CSVEGGDLNYGYTF
J: TRBJ2-3; D: TRBD1; size: .; V: TRBV7-9; DNA: TGTGCCAGCAGCTTCGGACAGGTTAGCACAGATACGCAGTATTTT; CDR3: CASSFGQVSTDTQYF
J: TRBJ2-1; D: .; size: many; V: TRBV7-2; DNA: TGTGCCAGCAGCTTAGGGCCGGCTTACAATGAGCAGTTCTTC; CDR3: CASSLGPAYNEQFF
J: TRBJ2-7; D: .; size: .; V: TRBV15; DNA: TGTGCCACCAGCATCAGGGACCGGAGCTCCTACGAGCAGTACTTC; CDR3: CATSIRDRSSYEQYF
J: TRBJ1-2; D: .; size: .; V: TRBV19; DNA: TGTGCCAGTAGTATCCGGGATGGATATGGCTACACCTTC; CDR3: CASSIRDGYGYTF
J: TRBJ1-5; D: .; size: .; V: TRBV5-1; DNA: TGCGCCAGCAGCTTGGATGGCAGGGGCATGATGCCCCAGCATTTT; CDR3: CASSLDGRGMMPQHF
J: TRBJ2-2; D: .; size: .; V: TRBV7-7; DNA: TGTGCTAGCCGCCTGGGGGGCCATGGAGGAACCGGGGAGCTGTTTTTT; CDR3: CASRLGGHGGTGELFF
J: TRBJ2-4; D: .; size: once; V: TRBV20-1; DNA: TGCAGTGCTAGGGAACTAGTCAACATTCAGTACTTC; CDR3: CSARELVNIQYF
J: TRBJ1-2; D: TRBD1; size: .; V: TRBV12-3/TRBV12-4; DNA: TGTGCCAGCAGTTCGGGGACAGGGTTCTATGGCTACACCTTC; CDR3: CASSSGTGFYGYTF
J: TRBJ1-6; D: .; size: .; V: TRBV7-3; DNA: TGTGCCAGCAGCCGAAATAGCGATTCACCCCTCCACTTT; CDR3: CASSRNSDSPLHF
J: TRBJ2-7; D: .; size: .; V: TRBV18; DNA: TGTGCCAGCTCACCACTTGCCACAGACTACGAGCAGTACTTC; CDR3: CASSPLATDYEQYF
J: TRBJ2-1; D: TRBD2; size: .; V: TRBV20-1; DNA: TGCAGTGCTTCCTACCCGGGGGGGGGCAATGAGCAGTTCTTC; CDR3: CSASYPGGGNEQFF
J: TRBJ2-7; D: TRBD1; size: few; V: TRBV7-2; DNA: TGTGCCAGCAGCCCTAGACAGGGCCTCGCCTTCGAGCAGTACTTC; CDR3: CASSPRQGLAFEQYF
J: TRBJ1-3; D: .; size: .; V: TRBV28; DNA: TGTGCCAGCAGTTCCGGGACATTTGCTGGAAACACCATATATTTT; CDR3: CASSSGTFAGNTIYF
J: TRBJ2-1; D: TRBD1; size: many; V: TRBV29-1; DNA: TGCAGCGTTGAGAGACAGGGGGCCTACAATGAGCAGTTCTTC; CDR3: CSVERQGAYNEQFF
J: TRBJ2-1; D: TRBD1; size: few; V: TRBV15; DNA: TGTGCCACCAGCACCGGGACAGGGGATTACAATGAGCAGTTCTTC; CDR3: CATSTGTGDYNEQFF
J: TRBJ2-7; D: TRBD1; size: .; V: TRBV9; DNA: TGTGCCAGCAGCCCTCGTTTTCGGACAGGGGGCGACGAGCAGTACTTC; CDR3: CASSPRFRTGGDEQYF
J: TRBJ2-3; D: TRBD2; size: .; V: TRBV7-2; DNA: TGTGCCAGCAGCAAGCGGGGACCAGCTAGCACAGATACGCAGTATTTT; CDR3: CASSKRGPASTDTQYF
J: TRBJ2-5; D: .; size: .; V: TRBV27; DNA: TGTGCCAGCAGTTTTGGCGCAGGCCAAGAGACCCAGTACTTC; CDR3: CASSFGAGQETQYF
J: TRBJ1-6; D: TRBD1; size: many; V: TRBV20-1; DNA: TGCAGTGCTAGAGGGACAGGGAGGTCACCCCTCCACTTT; CDR3: CSARGTGRSPLHF